The sequence of this T cell receptor beta chain was determined in a study of cytomegalovirus exposure and HLA in healthy donors. 60 Vbeta and 13 Jbeta primers were used in PCR. Sequencing was performed with immunoSEQ multiplex PCR; in TCRdb, only in-frame clones are kept and a portion is missing. The data show about 190,000 clones, with 80% to 90% seen just once and about 2.4% held by the top ten. Healthy bone marrow donors made up the donor group. Study results and caveats: Analysis performed later found more than 15,000 TCR beta sequences associated with HLA alleles at 0.05 false discovery rate.

As regards this clone: The antigen remains undetermined.

Sequencing was done on a sample of PBMCs. The clonotype comes from a male donor in good health and CMV-seronegative.

Here the CDR3 reads CASSLELAGAMGTGELFF. CDR3 coding DNA: TGTGCCAGCAGCTTAGAACTTGCAGGGGCGATGGGCACCGGGGAGCTGTTTTTT. The chain recombines TRBV7-2 with TRBJ2-2, with D perhaps TRBD1 (6 bases). The CDR3 loop spans 18 amino acids. CDR1 SGHTA and CDR2 FQGNSA come from the germline V gene. V lost 1 base and J lost 4, with 19 bases in between. Full variable domain (missing parts from reference TRBV7-2 and TRBJ2-2): GAGVSQSPSNKVTEKGKDVELRCDPISGHTALYWYRQSLGQGLEFLIYFQGNSAPDKSGLPSDRFSAERTGGSVSTLTIQRTQQEDSAVYLCASSLELAGAMGTGELFFGEGSRLTVL.